The following is a T cell receptor beta chain sequence with its context. Its antigen is not identified. This sample stems from a study of T cell repertoires in cytomegalovirus infection. On the study more broadly: Public TCR beta signatures provided an indication of both CMV infection and a matching HLA type. General study findings and limits: Cumulated frequencies of public TCR beta families served to identify carriers of CMV plus the relevant HLA. Ex vivo responses were dominated by HLA-C-restricted CMV-specific TCR beta clonotypes.

Each CDR3 protein gets one entry after TCRdb re-called the reads with MiXCR. The sample lists some 440,000 distinct CDR3 sequences, approximately 31% occurring once. Trimming shortened V by 1 base and J by 7 bases, and 5 bases separated the two germline ends. Germline V gene lookup returns CDR1 DFQATT and CDR2 SNEGSKA (reference sequence). The length of the CDR3 is 11 residues. This sequence originates from a human donor in good health (CMV status not recorded). Some clones in this sample may be carry-over from other donors' samples. This chain connects TRBV20-1 to TRBJ2-1; no firm D call. The specimen was PBMCs. The CDR3 reads CSARAPNEQFF. The CDR3 DNA is TGCAGTGCTAGAGCACCGAATGAGCAGTTCTTC.